This is a list of T cell receptor beta chains from one sample in a study of blood T cell repertoires in COVID-19. TCRdb's copy holds only in-frame clones and misses some; the assay was immunoSEQ multiplex PCR. Among approximately 90,000 clones, more than 75% were seen once, and the ten largest hold approximately 4.4%. Specimen: peripheral blood. These receptors originate from a woman older than 75 with acute or convalescent COVID-19. CDR3s include the opening cysteine and the closing phenylalanine or tryptophan. D genes are given only for firm matches. Some rows have no size entry. The others give once, few or many, or a class for an expanded clone.

>TRBJ2-3|.|TRBD2|TRBV13
CASSPPRREEGDTQYF
TGTGCCAGCAGCCCACCCAGGCGGGAGGAGGGAGATACGCAGTATTTT
>TRBJ2-1|.|.|TRBV6-5
CASRSLATGYNEQFF
TGTGCCAGCAGATCCCTAGCGACGGGCTACAATGAGCAGTTCTTC
>TRBJ2-7|.|.|TRBV5-1
CASSLATGAAYEQYF
TGCGCCAGCAGCTTGGCTACGGGAGCGGCCTACGAGCAGTACTTC
>TRBJ1-1|.|TRBD1|TRBV19
CASSIRGDGTEAFF
TGTGCCAGTAGTATCAGGGGGGATGGCACTGAAGCTTTCTTT
>TRBJ1-1|.|TRBD1|TRBV23-1
CASSPAFRGMNTEAFF
TGCGCCAGCAGTCCCGCTTTCAGGGGGATGAACACTGAAGCTTTCTTT
>TRBJ2-6|.|TRBD1|TRBV5-1
CASTAGTAFSGANVLTF
TGCGCCAGCACCGCCGGGACAGCCTTCTCTGGGGCCAACGTCCTGACTTTC
>TRBJ1-6|.|TRBD1|TRBV5-6
CASSLGDRGDSPLHF
TGTGCCAGCAGCTTGGGGGACAGGGGAGATTCACCCCTCCACTTT
>TRBJ1-3|.|.|TRBV15
CATSRPGGSNSGNTIYF
TGTGCCACCAGCAGGCCGGGAGGCAGTAACTCTGGAAACACCATATATTTT
>TRBJ2-2|.|TRBD1|TRBV7-2
CASSYLQGAGELFF
TGTGCCAGCAGCTACTTACAGGGGGCCGGGGAGCTGTTTTTT
>TRBJ2-3|.|TRBD1|TRBV19
CASSINGQGVSTDTQYF
TGTGCCAGTAGTATTAACGGACAGGGGGTTAGCACAGATACGCAGTATTTT
>TRBJ1-5|.|.|TRBV19
CASSDNANQPQHF
TGTGCCAGCTCGGACAATGCCAATCAGCCCCAGCATTTT
>TRBJ2-3|few|TRBD2|TRBV6-1
CASSEVGTSGSTDTQYF
TGTGCCAGCAGTGAAGTAGGCACTAGCGGGAGCACAGATACGCAGTATTTT
>TRBJ1-6|.|.|TRBV30
CAWSSQPRSPLHF
TGTGCCTGGAGTAGTCAACCGCGGTCACCCCTCCACTTT
>TRBJ2-1|.|TRBD2|TRBV7-8
CASSSEVIAGLNEQFF
TGTGCCAGCAGCTCGGAGGTGATAGCGGGATTAAATGAGCAGTTCTTC
>TRBJ1-6|.|TRBD1|TRBV5-1
CASSYSTGAELPLHF
TGCGCCAGCAGCTACTCGACAGGGGCGGAACTACCCCTCCACTTT
>TRBJ2-7|.|.|TRBV19
CASSARNSYEQYF
TGTGCCAGTAGCGCTAGAAACTCCTACGAGCAGTACTTC
>TRBJ1-2|.|.|TRBV10-3
CAISLGGRDGYTF
TGTGCCATCAGCCTAGGGGGTAGGGATGGCTACACCTTC
>TRBJ1-3|.|.|TRBV3-1/TRBV3-2
CASSQAAQGGAGNTIYF
TGTGCCAGCAGCCAAGCCGCCCAGGGAGGAGCTGGAAACACCATATATTTT
>TRBJ1-4|.|.|TRBV6-6
CALRGKTNEKLFF
TGTGCCCTCCGGGGGAAGACTAATGAAAAACTGTTTTTT
>TRBJ1-3|once|TRBD1|TRBV5-5
CASSFTGVSGNTIYF
TGTGCCAGCAGCTTTACAGGGGTCTCTGGAAACACCATATATTTT
>TRBJ2-7|.|.|TRBV6-5
CASSYAGRTYEQYF
TGTGCCAGCAGTTACGCGGGACGGACGTACGAGCAGTACTTC
>TRBJ1-1|.|TRBD1|TRBV14
CASSRGTGGWSTEAFF
TGTGCCAGCAGCCGCGGGACAGGGGGCTGGAGCACTGAAGCTTTCTTT
>TRBJ1-2|.|.|TRBV7-2
CASRFHGGVTYGYTF
TGTGCCAGCAGGTTTCATGGCGGGGTTACCTATGGCTACACCTTC
>TRBJ1-1|.|.|TRBV9
CASSVVGAPEAFF
TGTGCCAGCAGCGTAGTGGGGGCGCCTGAAGCTTTCTTT
>TRBJ1-6|.|.|TRBV4-3
CASSQTFGGSPLHF
TGCGCCAGCAGCCAGACCTTCGGAGGTTCACCCCTCCACTTT
>TRBJ2-7|once|.|TRBV4-3
CASSQGGQGPTYEQYF
TGCGCCAGCAGCCAAGGGGGTCAGGGTCCGACCTACGAGCAGTACTTC
>TRBJ1-1|.|.|TRBV13
CASSLEDRLNTEAFF
TGTGCCAGCAGCTTAGAGGACAGACTGAACACTGAAGCTTTCTTT
>TRBJ2-5|.|TRBD2|TRBV7-3
CASSATGTRETQYF
TGTGCCAGCAGCGCCACCGGGACTAGAGAGACCCAGTACTTC
>TRBJ1-4|.|.|TRBV5-1
CASSLAGREDEKLFF
TGCGCCAGCAGCTTGGCAGGCAGGGAGGACGAAAAACTGTTTTTT
>TRBJ1-2|.|.|TRBV7-3
CASSSLGTSGVTF
TGTGCCAGCAGCTCACTCGGGACCTCAGGGGTGACCTTC
>TRBJ1-3|.|.|TRBV9
CASSAGEVGNTIYF
TGTGCCAGCAGCGCAGGGGAAGTTGGAAACACCATATATTTT
>TRBJ2-1|.|.|TRBV15
CATSSLGAPSEEQFF
TGTGCCACCAGCTCTCTGGGGGCTCCAAGTGAGGAGCAGTTCTTC
>TRBJ2-1|once|TRBD1|TRBV18
CASSPPGTGTGRNEQFF
TGTGCCAGCTCACCACCGGGTACTGGGACAGGTAGAAATGAGCAGTTCTTC
>TRBJ1-2|.|TRBD1|TRBV13
CASSLRTGDYGYTF
TGTGCCAGCAGCTTACGGACAGGGGACTATGGCTACACCTTC
>TRBJ1-4|.|TRBD1|TRBV19
CASSTRRSGTENEKLFF
TGTGCCAGTAGTACTCGTCGCTCCGGGACAGAGAATGAAAAACTGTTTTTT
>TRBJ2-1|.|.|TRBV5-1
CASSLGQTDNNEQFF
TGCGCCAGCAGCTTGGGACAGACTGACAACAATGAGCAGTTCTTC
>TRBJ2-5|.|TRBD2|TRBV5-1
CASSSGGTSGSGETQYF
TGCGCCAGCAGCTCAGGTGGGACTAGCGGGTCCGGGGAGACCCAGTACTTC
>TRBJ1-1|.|TRBD1|TRBV3-1/TRBV3-2
CASRDRGLSEAFF
TGTGCCAGCAGAGACAGGGGGCTGTCTGAAGCTTTCTTT
>TRBJ2-1|few|TRBD2|TRBV14
CASSQAGLAGGRSSYNEQFF
TGTGCCAGCAGCCAAGCGGGACTAGCGGGGGGAAGGAGCTCCTACAATGAGCAGTTCTTC
>TRBJ2-7|once|TRBD1|TRBV10-2
CASSGTGYEQYF
TGCGCCAGCAGCGGGACAGGTTACGAGCAGTACTTC